This T cell receptor beta chain was recovered during a study of cytomegalovirus exposure and HLA in healthy donors (dated by TCRdb to between 2016 and 2019). General notes on the study: In an earlier analysis of around 540 of the donors, 250 to 350 Gb of sequence data and 120 million or so unique TCR beta sequences from 150 million to 200 million T cells were reported. Approximately 300 gigabases of sequencing data and around 80 million unique TCR sequences made up an early release that covered several hundred HLA-typed donors. Among the roughly 400 genotyped donors, roughly 80% belonged to the genetic ancestry cluster associated with self-reported Caucasian donors. The study was designed to test whether signatures of past pathogen exposure could be identified by cataloging public T cell receptors. The study used immunosequencing to profile the T cell repertoires of hundreds of subjects and linked those repertoires to cytomegalovirus serostatus. Along with the approximately 650-subject first cohort, a separate validation cohort of around 120 different subjects was used. The study combined high-throughput TCR immunosequencing, statistical association of individual TCRs with disease status, and machine learning to predict cytomegalovirus infection status. A later analysis re-analyzed previously published TCR beta repertoires from hundreds of donors and added high-resolution HLA genotyping to study TCR occurrence patterns. Rather than drawing on any new phenotypic data, the later analysis identified candidate immune exposures from TCR beta sequences and the way those sequences occurred across donors. To decide whether each TCR beta V gene segment behaved as functional or pseudogenic, an earlier analysis of fewer than 750 of the donors relied on high-throughput TCR beta sequencing. Alongside the repertoire data, information on donor age, sex, ethnicity and CMV serostatus was compiled. In a later genetic analysis, genome-wide SNP genotypes for about three fifths of the roughly 670 donors were used, and that subset was treated as a discovery cohort. Every repertoire in the discovery cohort had been generated on one and the same sequencing platform. HLA typing covered class I and class II loci at four-digit resolution. Typing coverage varied by locus: roughly 620-640 donors for A, B, C, DRB1 and DQB1; about 520 for DQA1; over 600 for DPA1; roughly 450 for DPB1. Roughly 5 DR-DQ haplotypes were handled as single units for association and clustering, since linkage in the cohort was strong. Among roughly 400 genotyped donors of the cohort, an average of about 240,000 unique TCR beta nucleotide sequences were sequenced per donor, approximately 20% of them non-productive. Overall study outcomes, separate from this receptor: The presence/absence analyses assumed that sequencing depth was roughly uniform across donors, and that assumption may not be true. An association between a missense DCLRE1C variant and V-gene and J-gene trimming of TCR beta chains was found in a later genetic analysis and replicated in an independent cohort. Only TCR beta chains were sequenced in this cohort, and the absence of alpha or paired-chain data limited detectable features. In both the original and validation cohorts, the classifier was reported to diagnose cytomegalovirus status with high specificity and sensitivity. Linkage disequilibrium might explain the correlated functional status among segregating V segments, but an unknown experimental factor could not be ruled out. Most TCR sequences were seen in very few donors, while some public TCRs were found in many individuals. An earlier analysis of roughly 570 of the donors showed that most TCR beta V segments appeared in productive rearrangements either about 87% or about 30% of the time, which broadly matched IMGT annotations. CMV serostatus was the only immune exposure information available for the cohort. A later analysis found that most CMV-associated TCR beta chains appeared HLA-restricted, with HLA associations seemingly driven largely by CMV exposure. The study listed 150 to 200 TCR beta chains as associated with cytomegalovirus. According to a later analysis, TCR association rates differed among HLA loci, with DRB1 alleles showing the most associated TCRs and HLA-C alleles showing the fewest. A later analysis found that HLA-associated TCR beta chains were more clonally expanded and had lower generation probabilities than equally common non-associated chains. A later analysis reported that several top co-occurrence clusters appeared linked to parvovirus B19, influenza, CMV and Epstein-Barr virus. In a later analysis, around 15,000 TCR beta sequences were associated with specific HLA alleles at a false discovery rate of 0.05. A further reported finding was that TCR beta sequences accurately predicted the HLA-A and HLA-B alleles for most subjects in the first cohort. HLA typing was unavailable for some donors at each locus, so association tests used only the typed subset. When HLA alleles, especially DR and DQ, strongly co-occurred, attributing TCR associations to individual alleles was difficult. Around 16 rarely observed V segments, including chromosome 9 orphons, were excluded from the earlier analysis of approximately 500 of the donors because counts were too low. Three of the identified cytomegalovirus-associated TCR beta chains were confirmed in vitro to be specific for cytomegalovirus antigens. Because the 87-base-pair reads could not distinguish some IMGT-functional V segments, including TRBV6-2 and TRBV6-3, those segments were excluded. Compared with the 666-donor mean, donors in an Asian-associated ancestry cluster had fewer N-insertions in productive TCRs, according to a later genetic analysis. A group of highly shared sequence variants was considered likely to be a technical artifact of the sequencing pipeline. The authors suggested that the approach could potentially be generalized to other disease states and immunological phenotypes.

This clone was detected only once. It has no known antigen specificity. Base qualities were left out, and no much larger clone turns up one base away. The cohort was made up of 500 to 800 healthy bone marrow donors. At the time of sampling, every cohort member was nominally healthy, though immune exposures that went unrecorded were likely present. The donor tested CMV seronegative and was one of the 352 seronegative cohort members. A peripheral blood sample was collected from each donor, and TCR beta sequencing was performed on peripheral blood mononuclear cells. Genomic DNA extraction from the blood cell samples was performed with the Qiagen DNeasy Blood Extraction Kit. The library was built by means of the immunoSEQ multiplex PCR assay. For the multiplex PCR, a mixture combining 60 forward primers for TCR Vbeta segments and 13 reverse primers for TCR Jbeta segments was used. The CDR3 region of rearranged TCR beta genes was amplified from genomic DNA with a multiplex PCR assay. The Illumina HiSeq System was used to sequence the amplified TCR beta libraries as 87-base-pair reads. In the original analysis: A later analysis tallied around 87 million unique TCR beta chains across the roughly 610 repertoires, and about 12 million of those chains were shared by two or more donors. A nearest-neighbor algorithm error-corrected the raw reads and collapsed the reads into unique sequences, merging closely related sequences to remove PCR and sequencing errors. To assign V, D and J gene segments, CDR3 sequences were aligned to IMGT reference sequences. For a sequence to be retained, at least a six-nucleotide match to both a V gene segment and a J gene segment was required. Rearrangements were called productive when the CDR3 lacked stop codons and stayed in frame with V and J; all others were non-productive. CDR3 was defined by IMGT convention, running from the second conserved V-encoded cysteine to the conserved J-encoded phenylalanine. Sequences without an unambiguous match to a single V gene segment were excluded from the earlier analysis of approximately 600 of the donors. An earlier analysis of 550 to 650 of the donors classified V segments as functional when productive rearrangements were above 56.7% and as segregating when the standard deviation between donors was above 5%. A statistical classification framework was developed to diagnose cytomegalovirus status using the catalog of TCR beta chain sequences. In a later analysis, V and J genes were assigned by comparing TCR nucleotide sequences against IMGT/GENE-DB human TR gene sequences. A later analysis assigned CDR3 sequences and most-parsimonious VDJ recombination scenarios with the TCRdist pipeline. In a later analysis, every TCR beta chain was defined by the combination of its CDR3 amino acid sequence and its V-gene family, and reads without a unique V-gene family were dropped. In a later analysis, 500 to 650 highly shared, low-generation-probability nucleotide sequences were removed to address suspected cross-contamination and a sequencing artifact. For each public chain, a later analysis derived a clonal expansion index from normalized ranks of inferred template counts within each repertoire. Generation probabilities in a later analysis came from a VDJ recombination model fitted to out-of-frame rearrangements, and those results were checked against IGoR. In a later analysis, TCR-TCR, TCR-HLA and TCR-CMV co-occurrence was scored with hypergeometric tests, and a repertoire-size bias correction was applied to TCR pairs. False discovery rates were estimated in a later analysis by permuting HLA or CMV assignments 20 times. In a later analysis, co-occurring TCRs were grouped using DBSCAN, with TCRdist sequence similarity added in when clustering inside HLA-allele-positive subsets. Repertoires with fewer than 30,000 or more than 120,000 public chains were left out of co-occurrence clustering, as were four to six repertoires with anomalous nucleotide sharing. In its TCRdb copy, this immuneACCESS table keeps in-frame sequences only and misses some clones. Where compared with another copy, unresolved V genes explain less than half of these, and the others have no known cause. V, J and clone size are those of that table, while D and trimming were read from the DNA. The sample contains roughly 240,000 clones, 78% of them found a single time. Approximately 0.47% of the sample is in the top ten clones.

The CDR3 numbers 15 residues from cysteine through phenylalanine. Solely the CDR3 DNA is kept, with 45 bases framed from the first base. The germline V gene (reference sequence) sets CDR1 to LNHNV and CDR2 to YYDKDF. The junction carries 7 bases between V and J, which are trimmed by 1 base and 0 bases respectively. The chain is assembled from TRBV15 and TRBJ2-1, and the D gene may be TRBD2, 5 bases matching. The source is a boy younger than 18 in good health and CMV-seronegative. Sequenced: PBMCs. The nucleotides are TGTGCCACCAGCAGAGGAGCGGACTCCTACAATGAGCAGTTCTTC. This gives the protein CATSRGADSYNEQFF.